This entry is about one T cell receptor (beta chain). These data come from a study of TIL therapy for anti-PD-1-resistant metastatic lung cancer. Study background: Several tumors were EGFR-mutant and two were ALK-rearranged.

The libraries were made with immunoSEQ v3. TCRdb's table, derived via immunoSEQ multiplex PCR, lists solely in-frame clones and lacks some. The data hold 20,000 to 25,000 clones, with about two thirds observed a single time. As for time point: pre-treatment sample, taken before nivolumab and TIL therapy. Patients were adults with stage 4 NSCLC. The clonotype was recovered from a person aged 25-85 years with non-small cell lung cancer. The specimen was blood, collected at baseline.

CDR3 sequence: CASSIDRTSGTQYF. CDR3 sequence (DNA): TGTGCCAGTAGTATCGACAGGACGTCGGGTACGCAGTATTTT. The rearrangement joins TRBV19 to TRBJ2-3, with TRBD1 as a possible D gene (6 bases). The germline gives CDR1 LNHDA, CDR2 SQIVND (reference sequence). CDR3 length: 14 residues. Trimming left V 3 bases short and J 8 bases short, with 15 bases between.